Below are 15 T cell receptor beta chains sequenced from a single sample in a study of cytomegalovirus exposure and HLA in healthy donors. PCR used 60 Vbeta primers and 13 Jbeta primers. Some clones are missing from TCRdb's copy, which holds only in-frame ones; the method was immunoSEQ multiplex PCR. The profile shows about 140,000 clones, almost 85% of them singletons. Sequences were obtained from PBMCs. The source is a woman in her forties in good health and CMV-seronegative.

This clone was observed once. J is TRBJ2-3 and V is TRBV7-9; the match to TRBD2 covers 10 bases. The ends lost 6 bases at V and 0 bases at J; junction bases unmatched: 6. Germline V CDR1 and CDR2: SEHNR, FQNEAQ (reference sequence). The CDR3 has 16 residues. CDR3 residues: CASRPGLASSTDTQYF. CDR3 DNA: TGTGCCAGCAGGCCGGGACTAGCGTCTAGCACAGATACGCAGTATTTT.

The rearrangement uses TRBV7-9 and TRBJ1-1; no clear D. With 5 bases removed from V and 5 bases from J, the gap between germline ends came to 9 bases. The germline gives CDR1 SEHNR, CDR2 FQNEAQ (reference sequence). There are 12 residues in the CDR3. The CDR3 protein is CASSARGTEAFF. The CDR3 nucleotides read TGTGCCAGCAGCGCGAGAGGTACTGAAGCTTTCTTT.

This chain joins TRBV7-2 and TRBJ2-1, with D uncertain. The V end was cut by 5 bases, the J end by 8 bases, with 10 bases between. Per germline, CDR1 SGHTA and CDR2 FQGNSA. The CDR3 totals 12 residues. CDR3 sequence reads: CASSTKLYEQFF. The CDR3 DNA is TGTGCCAGCAGCACTAAGCTTTATGAGCAGTTCTTC.

This chain uses TRBV6-4 with TRBJ2-3; 10 positions agree with TRBD2. Germline lookup yields CDR1 MRHNA and CDR2 SNTAGT. This CDR3 is built from 17 residues. The V gene end was trimmed by 3 bases and the J gene end by 1 base; junction bases not matched to a gene: 7. CDR3 region: CASSETTSGFGTDTQYF. The CDR3 nucleotides are TGTGCCAGCAGTGAAACGACTAGCGGGTTTGGCACAGATACGCAGTATTTT.

This clone was detected a few times. The chain combines TRBV4-3 with TRBJ2-3; 7 bases are shared with TRBD1. The CDR3 has 16 residues. Germline V CDR1 and CDR2: LGHNA, YSLEER. Trimming removed 1 base from V and 4 bases from J; junction bases left unmatched: 8. CDR3 bases: TGCGCCAGCAGCCAAGGGTCGACAGGGAATGCAGATACGCAGTATTTT. It is translated as CASSQGSTGNADTQYF.

This CDR3 reads CASSLQAGGPGEQFF. In DNA, the CDR3 is TGTGCCAGCAGTTTACAAGCGGGAGGGCCCGGTGAGCAGTTCTTC. The chain links TRBV27 to TRBJ2-1; 10 bases match TRBD2. This CDR3 region has 15 residues. The germline CDR1 and CDR2 sequences are MNHEY and SMNVEV (reference sequence). Losses at the gene ends were 2 bases for V and 9 bases for J; bases not matched to a gene: 7.

The table lists this clone with a few counts. V usage is TRBV4-2 and J usage is TRBJ1-5, with 7 bases identical to TRBD1. The junction had 16 bases not matched to a gene; V was cut back by 3 bases and J by 11 bases. Germline loops: CDR1 LGHNA, CDR2 YNFKEQ. This CDR3 is built from 16 residues. The CDR3 protein is CASSHSSGTDIVAQHF. As DNA, the CDR3 is TGTGCCAGCAGCCACTCTTCCGGGACAGATATTGTAGCCCAGCATTTT.

V gene TRBV28 combines with J gene TRBJ1-3; TRBD1 might be the D (5 bases). The CDR3 spans 14 residues. V gave up 3 bases and J gave up 1 base, with 7 bases separating them. The germline gives CDR1 MDHEN, CDR2 SYDVKM. In DNA form, the CDR3 reads TGTGCCAGCAGTTTCGGGGGATCTGGAAACACCATATATTTT. This translates into CASSFGGSGNTIYF.

The chain has TRBV28 and TRBJ2-5; a weak D match, TRBD2 (6 bases). The end of the DNA aligns better with TRBJ2-7, so the J call may be wrong. The CDR3 spans 14 residues. In germline, CDR1 is MDHEN, CDR2 SYDVKM. CDR3: CASSLSPGVYEQYF. The CDR3 bases are TGTGCCAGCAGTTTATCGCCGGGAGTCTACGAGCAGTACTTC.

The chain carries TRBV10-3 and TRBJ2-5; TRBD1 aligns across 7 bases. This CDR3 contains 13 residues. Germline V gene data show CDR1 as ENHRY and CDR2 as SYGVKD. J gave up 4 bases and V 5 bases, and 4 bases lay outside the gene matches. CDR3 sequence reads: CAISLTGSETQYF. CDR3 DNA sequence: TGTGCCATCAGTTTGACAGGGTCAGAGACCCAGTACTTC.

V is TRBV5-6 and J is TRBJ2-7, with D hard to call. This CDR3 is 13 amino acids long. CDR1 and CDR2 from the germline V gene are SGHDT and YYEEEE. The V and J ends lost 3 bases and 2 bases respectively, with 9 bases between them. For the CDR3, the DNA is TGTGCCAGCAGCTCTGCTATGACCTACGAGCAGTACTTC. This encodes CASSSAMTYEQYF. Supplemented by reference TRBV5-6 and TRBJ2-7, the full variable domain reads DAGVTQSPTHLIKTRGQQVTLRCSPKSGHDTVSWYQQALGQGPQFIFQYYEEEERQRGNFPDRFSGHQFPNYSSELNVNALLLGDSALYLCASSSAMTYEQYFGPGTRLTVT.

The V gene is TRBV7-3, the J gene TRBJ2-5, with 9 bases lining up with TRBD1. V shed 5 bases and J 3 bases; nucleotides not matched to a gene: 4. The CDR3 has 14 amino acids. Germline V gives CDR1 SGHTA, CDR2 FQGTGA. The CDR3 DNA follows: TGTGCCAGCAGCCACCGGGACAGGGAAGAGACCCAGTACTTC. Protein: CASSHRDREETQYF.

V is TRBV9 and J is TRBJ2-1; TRBD1 is a possible D gene (6 bases). The V end was cut by 2 bases, the J end by 0 bases, with 12 bases between. The CDR3 covers 16 residues. Germline CDR1 SGDLS, CDR2 YYNGEE. The CDR3 coding sequence is TGTGCCAGCAGCGTGGGGGCAACGATCTCCTACAATGAGCAGTTCTTC. Amino acid sequence: CASSVGATISYNEQFF.

This clone was seen a few times. The chain joins TRBV29-1 to TRBJ2-2, with 8 positions matching TRBD1. Germline values: CDR1 SQVTM, CDR2 ANQGSEA. The CDR3 extends over 15 amino acids. V lost 7 bases, J lost 1 base, and 8 bases stayed unmatched. DNA for the CDR3: TGCAGCGGGGGGCCCGGGACAGGGAACACCGGGGAGCTGTTTTTT. Translating gives CSGGPGTGNTGELFF.

The genes are TRBV28 and TRBJ1-2; perhaps TRBD1 as D (6 bases). The germline V gene has CDR1 MDHEN and CDR2 SYDVKM. The length of the CDR3 is 14 residues. V lost 1 base to trimming and J lost 8 bases, with 14 bases between them. The CDR3 loop is CASSLSLGARGYTF. DNA of the CDR3: TGTGCCAGCAGTTTATCCCTGGGGGCGCGCGGCTACACCTTC.